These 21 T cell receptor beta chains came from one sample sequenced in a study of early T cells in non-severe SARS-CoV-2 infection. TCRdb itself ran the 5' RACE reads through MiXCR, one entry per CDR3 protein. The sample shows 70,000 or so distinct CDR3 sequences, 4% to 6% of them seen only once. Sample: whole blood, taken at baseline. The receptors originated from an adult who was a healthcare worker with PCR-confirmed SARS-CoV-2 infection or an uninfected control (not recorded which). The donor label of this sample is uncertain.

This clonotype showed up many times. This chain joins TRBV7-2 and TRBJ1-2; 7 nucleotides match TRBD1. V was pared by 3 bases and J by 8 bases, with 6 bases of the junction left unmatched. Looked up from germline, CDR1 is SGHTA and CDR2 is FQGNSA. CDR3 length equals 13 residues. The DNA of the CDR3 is TGTGCCAGCAGCTTGAGCAGGGGGTTAGGCTACACCTTC. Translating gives CASSLSRGLGYTF.

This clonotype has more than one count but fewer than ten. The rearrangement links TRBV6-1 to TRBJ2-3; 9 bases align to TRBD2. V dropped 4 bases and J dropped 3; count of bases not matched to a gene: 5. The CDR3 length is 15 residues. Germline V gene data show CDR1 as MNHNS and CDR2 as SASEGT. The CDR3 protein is CASSVAGARTDTQYF. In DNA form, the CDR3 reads TGTGCCAGCAGTGTAGCGGGGGCAAGAACAGATACGCAGTATTTT.

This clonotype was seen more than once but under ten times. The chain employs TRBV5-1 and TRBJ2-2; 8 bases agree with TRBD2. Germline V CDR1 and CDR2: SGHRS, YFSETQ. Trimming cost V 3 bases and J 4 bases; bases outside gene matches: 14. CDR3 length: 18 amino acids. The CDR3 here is CASSSSMTSAALTGELFF. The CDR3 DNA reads TGCGCCAGCAGCTCCTCTATGACTAGCGCCGCGCTCACCGGGGAGCTGTTTTTT.

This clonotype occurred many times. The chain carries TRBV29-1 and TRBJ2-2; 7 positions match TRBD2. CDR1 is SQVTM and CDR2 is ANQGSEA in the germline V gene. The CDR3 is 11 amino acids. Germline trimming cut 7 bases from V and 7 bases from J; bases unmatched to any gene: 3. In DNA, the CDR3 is TGCAGCGGTCGGGGGGTCGGGGAGCTGTTTTTT. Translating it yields CSGRGVGELFF.

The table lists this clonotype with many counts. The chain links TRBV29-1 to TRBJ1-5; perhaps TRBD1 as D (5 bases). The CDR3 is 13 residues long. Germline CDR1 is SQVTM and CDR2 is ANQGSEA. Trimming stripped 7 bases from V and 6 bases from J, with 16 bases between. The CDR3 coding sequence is TGCAGCGGGGGCGAAGGGATGGGTCAGCCCCAGCATTTT. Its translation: CSGGEGMGQPQHF.

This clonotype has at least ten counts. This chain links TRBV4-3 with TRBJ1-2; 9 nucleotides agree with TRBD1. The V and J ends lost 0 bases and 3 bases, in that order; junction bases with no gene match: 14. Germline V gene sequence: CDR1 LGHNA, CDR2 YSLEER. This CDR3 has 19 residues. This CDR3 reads CASSQDGAFPTGGDYGYTF. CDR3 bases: TGCGCCAGCAGCCAAGATGGGGCCTTCCCGACAGGGGGGGACTATGGCTACACCTTC.

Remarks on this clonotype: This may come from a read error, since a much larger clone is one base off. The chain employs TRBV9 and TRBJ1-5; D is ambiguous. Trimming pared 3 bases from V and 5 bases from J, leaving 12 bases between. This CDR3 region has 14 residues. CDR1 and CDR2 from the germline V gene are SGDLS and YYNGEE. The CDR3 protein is CASSAEQCYQPQHF. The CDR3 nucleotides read TGTGCCAGCAGCGCCGAACAGTGTTATCAGCCCCAGCATTTT.

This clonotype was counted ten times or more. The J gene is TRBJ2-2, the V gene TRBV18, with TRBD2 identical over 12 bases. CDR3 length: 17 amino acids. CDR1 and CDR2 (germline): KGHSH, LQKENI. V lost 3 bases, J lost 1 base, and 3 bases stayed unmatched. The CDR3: CASSPAGLAGNTGELFF. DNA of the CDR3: TGTGCCAGCTCACCTGCGGGACTAGCGGGGAACACCGGGGAGCTGTTTTTT.

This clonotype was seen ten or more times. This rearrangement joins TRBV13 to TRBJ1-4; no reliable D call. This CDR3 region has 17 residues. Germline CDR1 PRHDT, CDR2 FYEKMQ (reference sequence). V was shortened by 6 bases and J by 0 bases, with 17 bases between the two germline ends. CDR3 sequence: CASRPNSGLATNEKLFF. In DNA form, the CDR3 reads TGTGCCAGCAGGCCCAATTCTGGACTGGCAACTAATGAAAAACTGTTTTTT.

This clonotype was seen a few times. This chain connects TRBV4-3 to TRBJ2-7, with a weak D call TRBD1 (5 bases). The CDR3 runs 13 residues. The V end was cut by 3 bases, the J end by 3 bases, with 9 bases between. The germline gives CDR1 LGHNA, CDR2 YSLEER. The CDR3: CASSHNRNYEQYF. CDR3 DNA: TGCGCCAGCAGCCACAACAGGAACTACGAGCAGTACTTC.

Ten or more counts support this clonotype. The CDR3 coding sequence is TGTGCCAGCAGGTCAACAGGGTACACTGAAGCTTTCTTT. Encoded protein: CASRSTGYTEAFF. J is TRBJ1-1 and V is TRBV12-3 or TRBV12-4, with a weak D call TRBD1 (6 bases). The V end was cut by 6 bases, the J end by 3 bases, with 11 bases between. This CDR3 is 13 amino acids long.

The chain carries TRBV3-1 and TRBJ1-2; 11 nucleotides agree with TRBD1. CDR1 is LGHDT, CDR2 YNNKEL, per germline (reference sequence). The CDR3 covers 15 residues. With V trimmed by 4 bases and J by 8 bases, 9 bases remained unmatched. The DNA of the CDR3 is TGTGCCAGCAGCCGAAGCGTGGGACAGGGGGGAGGCTACACCTTC. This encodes CASSRSVGQGGGYTF. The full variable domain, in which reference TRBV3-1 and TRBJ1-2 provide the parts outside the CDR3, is DTAVSQTPKYLVTQMGNDKSIKCEQNLGHDTMYWYKQDSKKFLKIMFSYNNKELIINETVPNRFSPKSPDKAHLNLHINSLELGDSAVYFCASSRSVGQGGGYTFGSGTRLTVV.

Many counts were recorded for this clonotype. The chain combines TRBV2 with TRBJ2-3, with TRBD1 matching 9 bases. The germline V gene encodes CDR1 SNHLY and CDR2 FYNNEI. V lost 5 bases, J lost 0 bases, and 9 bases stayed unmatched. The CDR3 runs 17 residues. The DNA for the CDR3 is TGTGCCAGCAGTCGGGACAGGGAGGCTACTAGCACAGATACGCAGTATTTT. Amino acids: CASSRDREATSTDTQYF. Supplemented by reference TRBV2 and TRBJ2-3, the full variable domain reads EPEVTQTPSHQVTQMGQEVILRCVPISNHLYFYWYRQILGQKVEFLVSFYNNEISEKSEIFDDQFSVERPDGSNFTLKIRSTKLEDSAMYFCASSRDREATSTDTQYFGPGTRLTVL.

The CDR3 here is CATSRGSRGQGGETQYF. The CDR3 coding sequence is TGTGCCACCAGCAGAGGCAGTAGGGGGCAGGGAGGCGAGACCCAGTACTTC. This rearrangement joins TRBV15 to TRBJ2-5, with D perhaps TRBD1 (7 bases). The CDR3 has 17 amino acids. Between the trimmed V and J ends, which lost 1 base and 5 bases, there was a span of 20 bases. Germline CDR1 LNHNV, CDR2 YYDKDF (reference sequence).

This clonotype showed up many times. CDR3 DNA: TGTGCCAGCAGGACCCAGGGAGAGGATGAAAAACTGTTTTTT. Its protein is CASRTQGEDEKLFF. This chain uses TRBV4-2 with TRBJ1-4; D is perhaps TRBD1 (5 bases). V lost 6 bases and J 6 bases, leaving 14 bases between the germline ends. Germline V CDR1 and CDR2: LGHNA, YNFKEQ. The CDR3 length is 14 residues.

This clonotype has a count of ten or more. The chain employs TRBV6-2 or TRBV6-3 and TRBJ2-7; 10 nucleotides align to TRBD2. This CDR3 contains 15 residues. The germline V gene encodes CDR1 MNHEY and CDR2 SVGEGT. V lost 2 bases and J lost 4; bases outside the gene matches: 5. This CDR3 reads CASSYRLAGGYEQYF. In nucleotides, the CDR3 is TGTGCCAGCAGTTACAGACTAGCGGGTGGATACGAGCAGTACTTC.

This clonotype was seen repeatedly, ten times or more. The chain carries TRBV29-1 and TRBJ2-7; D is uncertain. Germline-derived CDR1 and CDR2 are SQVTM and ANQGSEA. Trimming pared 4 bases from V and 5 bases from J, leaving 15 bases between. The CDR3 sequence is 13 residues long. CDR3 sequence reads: CSVAGPRAHEQYF. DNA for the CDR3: TGCAGCGTTGCCGGACCCCGCGCCCACGAGCAGTACTTC.

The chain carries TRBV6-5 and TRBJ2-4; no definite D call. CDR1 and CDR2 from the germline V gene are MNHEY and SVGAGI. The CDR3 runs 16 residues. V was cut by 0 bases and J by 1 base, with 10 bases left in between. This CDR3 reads CASSYSAVGAKNIQYF. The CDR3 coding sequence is TGTGCCAGCAGTTACTCGGCGGTGGGGGCCAAAAACATTCAGTACTTC.

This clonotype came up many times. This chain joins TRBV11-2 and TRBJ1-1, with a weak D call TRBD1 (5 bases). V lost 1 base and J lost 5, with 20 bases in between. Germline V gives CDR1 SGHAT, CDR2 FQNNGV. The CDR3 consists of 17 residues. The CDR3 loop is CASSLGAGTWRWTEAFF. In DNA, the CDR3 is TGTGCCAGCAGCTTAGGTGCCGGGACCTGGCGCTGGACTGAAGCTTTCTTT. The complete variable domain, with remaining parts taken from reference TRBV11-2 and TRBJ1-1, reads EAGVAQSPRYKIIEKRQSVAFWCNPISGHATLYWYQQILGQGPKLLIQFQNNGVVDDSQLPKDRFSAERLKGVDSTLKIQPAKLEDSAVYLCASSLGAGTWRWTEAFFGQGTRLTVV.

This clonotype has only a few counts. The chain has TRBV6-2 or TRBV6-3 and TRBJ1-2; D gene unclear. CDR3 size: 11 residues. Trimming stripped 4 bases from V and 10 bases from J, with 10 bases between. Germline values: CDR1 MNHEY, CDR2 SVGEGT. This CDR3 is CASSSAKIYTF. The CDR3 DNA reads TGTGCCAGCAGTTCGGCGAAAATCTACACCTTC.

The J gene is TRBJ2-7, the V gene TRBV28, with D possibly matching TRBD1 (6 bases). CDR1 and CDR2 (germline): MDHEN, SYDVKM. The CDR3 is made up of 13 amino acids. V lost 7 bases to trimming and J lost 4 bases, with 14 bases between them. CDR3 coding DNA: TGTGCCAGCACCAAACAGGGTTTTTACGAGCAGTACTTC. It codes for CASTKQGFYEQYF.